This TCR beta chain was obtained from a study of T cell repertoires in cytomegalovirus infection. Looking at the study overall: A matching HLA type, together with CMV infection, was signaled by public TCR beta signatures. Findings and caveats of the study: Predominance within the ex vivo response was attributable to HLA-C-restricted CMV-specific TCR beta clonotypes. Adding up the frequency of public TCR beta families identified people who carried CMV plus the relevant HLA.

With regard to this clonotype: Antigen unknown. A clone one base away is much larger, so this may be a read error.

One entry per CDR3 protein results from TCRdb running MiXCR on the reads. The sample yields roughly 230,000 distinct CDR3 sequences, approximately 15% seen once. Per germline, CDR1 SGHVS and CDR2 FNYEAQ. The CDR3 covers 15 residues. This clonotype originated in a human donor in good health (CMV status not recorded). Some clones in this sample may be carry-over from other donors' samples. The chain is built from TRBV7-6 and TRBJ1-2, with D perhaps matching TRBD1 (6 bases). Specimen: CD8+ T cells from PBMCs. Here the CDR3 DNA reads TGTGCCAGCAGCGTTTTACAGGGTACGGACTATGGCTACGCCTTC. Translated: CASSVLQGTDYGYAF.